Presented here are 2 T cell receptor beta chains from one specimen sequenced in a study of T cell repertoires in cytomegalovirus infection. Their specific antigens are unknown. TCRdb itself ran the reads through MiXCR, one entry per CDR3 protein. The sample lists around 900,000 distinct CDR3 sequences, approximately 32% occurring once. Sequenced here: cultured CD8+ T cells from PBMCs, sampled from culture after CMV antigen stimulation. Every receptor here comes from a human donor in good health (CMV status not recorded). Some clones in this sample may be carry-over from other donors' samples.

The gene calls are TRBV27 and TRBJ2-6; 8 bases are a match to TRBD1. V gave up 3 bases and J gave up 0 bases; unmatched junction bases: 7. The CDR3 consists of 18 residues. Germline V gene data show CDR1 as MNHEY and CDR2 as SMNVEV (reference sequence). This CDR3 reads CASSLTGQAFSGANVLTF. DNA of the CDR3: TGTGCCAGCAGTTTGACGGGACAGGCCTTCTCTGGGGCCAACGTCCTGACTTTC.

J is TRBJ1-3 and V is TRBV12-3 or TRBV12-4; D remains ambiguous. The CDR3 has 18 amino acids. Trimming removed 5 bases from V and 0 bases from J, with 20 bases in between. CDR3 coding DNA: TGTGCCAGCAGTCCCTGGGAATCCCCCCTATCCTCTGGAAACACCATATATTTT. As protein: CASSPWESPLSSGNTIYF.